Shown below are 29 T cell receptor beta chains from a single sample sequenced in a study of Tregs in tolerant kidney transplant recipients. Generated by immunoSEQ multiplex PCR, the TCRdb table keeps only in-frame clones and is missing some. The table has hundreds of thousands of clones, roughly 80% seen once. The sample comprised CD4+ T cells from blood. Receptors originate from a human donor in good health.

The chain links TRBV7-9 to TRBJ2-5; D might be TRBD2 (5 bases). This CDR3 has 12 amino acids. Germline assignment: CDR1 SEHNR and CDR2 FQNEAQ (reference sequence). V lost 7 bases and J 3 bases, leaving 9 bases between the germline ends. The CDR3 is CASTSGKETQYF. CDR3 in DNA: TGTGCCAGCACGTCGGGGAAAGAGACCCAGTACTTC. Full variable domain (missing parts from reference TRBV7-9 and TRBJ2-5): DTGVSQNPRHKITKRGQNVTFRCDPISEHNRLYWYRQTLGQGPEFLTYFQNEAQLEKSRLLSDRFSAERPKGSFSTLEIQRTEQGDSAMYLCASTSGKETQYFGPGTRLLVL.

Notes on this clone: The same CDR3 can be traced to other DNA sequences in this sample. The rearrangement links TRBV15 to TRBJ2-2; no definite D call. The CDR3 is 12 amino acids. Trimming pared 2 bases from V and 2 bases from J, leaving 0 bases between. CDR1 and CDR2 (germline): LNHNV, YYDKDF (reference sequence). The CDR3 spells CATSRNTGELFF. The CDR3 bases are TGTGCCACCAGCAGAAACACCGGGGAGCTGTTTTTT.

The V gene is TRBV5-1, the J gene TRBJ2-1; the match to TRBD1 covers 9 bases. Germline V lookup: CDR1 SGHRS, CDR2 YFSETQ. After removal of 4 bases from V and 15 bases from J, the junction contained 5 bases not matched to a gene. The CDR3 runs to 11 residues. CDR3 DNA sequence: TGCGCCAGCAGCCCCGGGACAGGGAGGTTCTTC. Protein product: CASSPGTGRFF.

The rearrangement uses TRBV5-1 and TRBJ2-4; 7 bases agree with TRBD1. The V gene's germline CDR1 is SGHRS and CDR2 YFSETQ. The CDR3 loop spans 15 amino acids. J was trimmed by 7 bases and V by 5 bases; bases with no gene match: 12. The CDR3 coding sequence is TGCGCCAGCAGTGCTGGACAGGCATCGGGGAACATTCAGTACTTC. This gives the protein CASSAGQASGNIQYF. Full variable domain (remainder filled in from reference TRBV5-1 and TRBJ2-4): KAGVTQTPRYLIKTRGQQVTLSCSPISGHRSVSWYQQTPGQGLQFLFEYFSETQRNKGNFPGRFSGRQFSNSRSEMNVSTLELGDSALYLCASSAGQASGNIQYFGAGTRLSVL.

The genes are TRBV11-3 and TRBJ1-1; 7 positions match TRBD1. The CDR3 contains 14 residues. Germline V CDR1 and CDR2: SGHNT, YENEEA. Germline trimming cut 5 bases from V and 4 bases from J; bases unmatched to any gene: 7. The CDR3 DNA is TGTGCCAGCAGCCGGGGCCCAGGGGGCACTGAAGCTTTCTTT. This translates into CASSRGPGGTEAFF. The whole variable domain, filled in from reference TRBV11-3 and TRBJ1-1, reads EAGVVQSPRYKIIEKKQPVAFWCNPISGHNTLYWYLQNLGQGPELLIRYENEEAVDDSQLPKDRFSAERLKGVDSTLKIQPAELGDSAVYLCASSRGPGGTEAFFGQGTRLTVV.

The genes are TRBV4-1 and TRBJ2-1, with 13 bases that match TRBD2. Germline V gives CDR1 MGHRA, CDR2 YSYEKL. The V and J ends lost 4 bases and 3 bases, in that order; junction bases with no gene match: 6. The CDR3 runs to 17 residues. Here the CDR3 reads CASSPGLAGVDYNEQFF. CDR3 in DNA: TGCGCCAGCAGCCCTGGACTAGCGGGAGTCGACTACAATGAGCAGTTCTTC.

This rearrangement joins TRBV25-1 to TRBJ2-2; 7 nucleotides line up with TRBD1. CDR1 MGHDK and CDR2 SYGVNS come from the germline V gene. Germline trimming cut 0 bases from V and 2 bases from J; bases unmatched to any gene: 3. The CDR3 is made up of 16 amino acids. CDR3 residues: CASSEYRGGNTGELFF. CDR3 sequence (DNA): TGTGCCAGCAGTGAATATAGAGGGGGCAACACCGGGGAGCTGTTTTTT. Looking up the rest from reference TRBV25-1 and TRBJ2-2 gives the full variable domain: EADIYQTPRYLVIGTGKKITLECSQTMGHDKMYWYQQDPGMELHLIHYSYGVNSTEKGDLSSESTVSRIRTEHFPLTLESARPSHTSQYLCASSEYRGGNTGELFFGEGSRLTVL.

J is TRBJ2-1 and V is TRBV7-8, with TRBD2 matching 10 bases. Germline V gene sequence: CDR1 SGHVS, CDR2 FQNEAQ. The CDR3 is 15 amino acids. V was clipped by 6 bases and J by 6 bases; unmatched bases: 8. The CDR3 sequence: CASRPSGSTPNEQFF. DNA of the CDR3: TGTGCCAGCAGACCTAGCGGGAGTACTCCCAATGAGCAGTTCTTC.

In its sample, this clone was seen once. The genes are TRBV6-6 and TRBJ2-5; D might be TRBD1 or TRBD2, each matching 5 bases. Trimming stripped 7 bases from V and 1 base from J, with 10 bases between. The germline gives CDR1 MNHNY, CDR2 SVGAGI (reference sequence). The CDR3 has 13 amino acids. In DNA form, the CDR3 reads TGTGCCAGCATGCCGGGACCCCAAGAGACCCAGTACTTC. Amino acids: CASMPGPQETQYF.

The sample holds a few counts of this clone. This chain connects TRBV5-1 to TRBJ1-1; a weak D match, TRBD1 (6 bases). V was clipped by 0 bases and J by 3 bases, with 18 bases between them. CDR1 SGHRS and CDR2 YFSETQ come from the germline V gene. The CDR3 is made up of 17 amino acids. The CDR3 loop reads CASSLDRRQAGYTEAFF. The CDR3 DNA reads TGCGCCAGCAGCTTGGATAGGAGACAGGCGGGGTACACTGAAGCTTTCTTT.

This clone was recorded only once. The J gene is TRBJ1-1, the V gene TRBV15; D gene ambiguous. This CDR3 comprises 15 residues. CDR1 is LNHNV and CDR2 is YYDKDF in the germline V gene (reference sequence). V gave up 5 bases and J gave up 2 bases, with 15 bases separating them. The CDR3 loop is CATSSRPGGNTEAFF. The CDR3 DNA reads TGTGCCACCAGCTCACGCCCTGGAGGCAACACTGAAGCTTTCTTT.

The chain joins TRBV6-5 to TRBJ2-3; D perhaps matches TRBD1 (6 bases). Trimming left V 5 bases short and J 2 bases short, with 14 bases between. The CDR3 totals 15 residues. Germline lookup yields CDR1 MNHEY and CDR2 SVGAGI. CDR3 nucleotide sequence: TGTGCCAGCAGTCCCCAGGGGCTTAACACAGATACGCAGTATTTT. Translation: CASSPQGLNTDTQYF.

The CDR3 region is CASSEKGAGDYNSPLHF. In DNA form, the CDR3 reads TGTGCCAGCAGTGAAAAAGGGGCAGGGGACTATAATTCACCCCTCCACTTT. The rearrangement links TRBV6-1 to TRBJ1-6; D might be TRBD1 (6 bases). Germline assignment: CDR1 MNHNS and CDR2 SASEGT. CDR3 size: 17 residues. V was trimmed by 2 bases and J by 3 bases, leaving 14 bases between them.

V gene TRBV7-9 combines with J gene TRBJ2-1; D is undetermined. The V gene lost 5 bases and the J gene lost 4 bases, with 9 bases spanning the gap. CDR1 SEHNR and CDR2 FQNEAQ come from the germline V gene (reference sequence). This CDR3 comprises 13 residues. The CDR3 loop is CASSPVVYNEQFF. CDR3 bases: TGTGCCAGCAGCCCCGTCGTTTACAATGAGCAGTTCTTC.

V is TRBV5-6 and J is TRBJ2-1; 9 bases line up with TRBD2. Trimming at V came to 3 bases and at J to 9 bases, leaving 13 bases not matched to a gene. Per the germline V gene, CDR1 is SGHDT and CDR2 is YYEEEE. The CDR3 loop spans 16 amino acids. The CDR3 DNA reads as TGTGCCAGCAGCTCCATGGGAGCGGGGGGTTTAAGTGAGCAGTTCTTC. Protein product: CASSSMGAGGLSEQFF.

A remark on this clone: This sample also contains other DNA sequences that code for the same CDR3. This chain connects TRBV11-3 to TRBJ2-3; unclear D gene. Trimming took 0 bases from V and 2 from J, leaving 6 bases between them. This CDR3 spans 14 amino acids. Germline CDR1 is SGHNT and CDR2 is YENEEA. CDR3 nucleotide sequence: TGTGCCAGCAGCTTAGACGGAAACACAGATACGCAGTATTTT. Translating it yields CASSLDGNTDTQYF.

This chain uses TRBV6-5 with TRBJ2-7; 7 bases line up with TRBD1. CDR1 is MNHEY and CDR2 is SVGAGI in the germline V gene. The CDR3 sequence is 14 residues long. Trimming cost V 8 bases and J 7 bases; bases outside gene matches: 14. The CDR3 DNA reads as TGTGCCAGCCTTATCCAGGCAGGGGGTAAAGAGCAGTACTTC. Amino acid sequence: CASLIQAGGKEQYF.

The gene calls are TRBV5-4 and TRBJ1-5; the D gene is possibly TRBD1 (5 bases). Germline V gives CDR1 SGHNT, CDR2 YYREEE (reference sequence). The V end was cut by 4 bases, the J end by 1 base, with 12 bases between. The CDR3 runs to 15 residues. The CDR3 sequence is CASSAGPGSNQPQHF. The CDR3 nucleotides are TGTGCCAGCAGCGCGGGACCGGGGAGCAATCAGCCCCAGCATTTT.

CDR3 in amino acids: CASSPLGRTEAFF. The CDR3 bases are TGTGCCAGCAGCCCCTTGGGCAGGACTGAAGCTTTCTTT. V gene TRBV14 combines with J gene TRBJ1-1; D call uncertain. Germline lookup yields CDR1 SGHDN and CDR2 FVKESK. The CDR3 runs to 13 residues. With 4 bases removed from V and 5 bases from J, the gap between germline ends came to 11 bases.

This chain joins TRBV5-1 and TRBJ2-3; tentative D call: TRBD1 (5 bases). Germline CDR1 reads SGHRS; CDR2 reads YFSETQ. The CDR3 contains 13 residues. Trimming took off 4 bases at V and 3 bases at J, with 9 bases between the two ends. The chain's CDR3 is CASSPQGTDTQYF. CDR3 nucleotide sequence: TGCGCCAGCAGCCCTCAGGGAACAGATACGCAGTATTTT.

The gene calls are TRBV10-1 and TRBJ2-3, with 13 bases that match TRBD2. The CDR3 contains 17 residues. CDR1 and CDR2 from the germline V gene are WNHNN and SYGVQD (reference sequence). J lost 5 bases, V lost 2 bases, and 7 bases had no gene match. In DNA, the CDR3 is TGCGCCAGCAGTGAGCCCGGACTAGCGGGAGTGGAAGATACGCAGTATTTT. Translation gives CASSEPGLAGVEDTQYF.

The genes are TRBV10-1 and TRBJ2-2; TRBD1 aligns across 9 bases. CDR3 size: 14 residues. CDR1 WNHNN and CDR2 SYGVQD come from the germline V gene (reference sequence). V was clipped by 4 bases and J by 11 bases; unmatched bases: 8. The CDR3 loop reads CASSAGQGSKELFF. As DNA, the CDR3 is TGCGCCAGCAGTGCAGGACAGGGGAGTAAAGAGCTGTTTTTT.

The rearrangement joins TRBV5-1 to TRBJ2-5, with no clear D. V gave up 0 bases and J gave up 6 bases, with 3 bases separating them. CDR1 SGHRS and CDR2 YFSETQ come from the germline V gene. The length of the CDR3 is 11 residues. The CDR3 protein is CASSLEKTQYF. The CDR3 DNA reads TGCGCCAGCAGCTTGGAGAAGACCCAGTACTTC.

The chain recombines TRBV25-1 with TRBJ2-5; D ambiguous. The germline CDR1 and CDR2 sequences are MGHDK and SYGVNS. CDR3 length: 16 residues. Trimming cost V 4 bases and J 1 base, with 16 bases left between them. The CDR3, as DNA: TGTGCCAGCAGTGGGCGCGGTTTGAGGAGCCAAGAGACCCAGTACTTC. Protein product: CASSGRGLRSQETQYF.

A remark on this clone: Other DNA sequences in this sample translate to the same CDR3. The gene calls are TRBV18 and TRBJ1-4; D remains unclear. Trimming left V 2 bases short and J 8 bases short, with 9 bases between. The CDR3 loop spans 13 amino acids. The V gene's germline CDR1 is KGHSH and CDR2 LQKENI. CDR3 in DNA: TGTGCCAGCTCACCAGGGCTCGGGGAAAAACTGTTTTTT. Amino acid sequence: CASSPGLGEKLFF.

The rearrangement links TRBV5-4 to TRBJ1-2; unclear D gene. Germline CDR1 reads SGHNT; CDR2 reads YYREEE (reference sequence). The CDR3 consists of 13 residues. Trimming removed 0 bases at V and 6 bases at J, with 9 bases between. CDR3 in amino acids: CASSLVGQNGYTF. The CDR3 bases are TGTGCCAGCAGCTTGGTCGGGCAGAATGGCTACACCTTC.

The chain's CDR3 is CASSFRPLAGGSYEQYF. The CDR3, as DNA: TGTGCCAGCAGCTTCCGACCTTTAGCGGGAGGGTCCTACGAGCAGTACTTC. This chain joins TRBV7-9 and TRBJ2-7; 11 bases fit TRBD2. The CDR3 has 17 residues. The germline CDR1 and CDR2 sequences are SEHNR and FQNEAQ (reference sequence). After removal of 3 bases from V and 1 base from J, the junction contained 8 bases not matched to a gene. Looking up the rest from reference TRBV7-9 and TRBJ2-7 gives the full variable domain: DTGVSQNPRHKITKRGQNVTFRCDPISEHNRLYWYRQTLGQGPEFLTYFQNEAQLEKSRLLSDRFSAERPKGSFSTLEIQRTEQGDSAMYLCASSFRPLAGGSYEQYFGPGTRLTVT.

The gene calls are TRBV19 and TRBJ1-2; the match to TRBD1 covers 8 bases. CDR3 length: 13 residues. V gave up 4 bases and J gave up 2 bases; unmatched junction bases: 0. The germline V gene encodes CDR1 LNHDA and CDR2 SQIVND (reference sequence). The CDR3 nucleotides are TGTGCCAGTAGTAGGGACAGGAACTATGGCTACACCTTC. It encodes CASSRDRNYGYTF.

This chain connects TRBV25-1 to TRBJ2-7; D may be TRBD1 or TRBD2 (5 bases each). Trimming took 1 base from V and 4 from J, leaving 11 bases between them. This CDR3 has 14 residues. CDR1 and CDR2 from the germline V gene are MGHDK and SYGVNS. The CDR3 DNA is TGTGCCAGCAGTGAATTGGGGACCCTATACGAGCAGTACTTC. Protein product: CASSELGTLYEQYF.